A selection of T cell receptor beta chains follows, all from one sample in a study of T cells after yellow fever vaccination. TCRdb re-called the 5' RACE reads through MiXCR, storing one row per CDR3 protein. The sample includes some 670,000 distinct CDR3 sequences, over 9% of them seen just once. The material sequenced was PBMCs, taken on the day of the yellow fever booster vaccination. The receptors were sampled from a man aged 30 to 39 who received the YFV17D yellow fever vaccine. Both conserved end residues are part of each CDR3. The order of the fields is J gene, clone size, V gene, D gene, CDR3 protein, CDR3 DNA. A D gene is named only where the DNA matches it firmly. Size tells how often a clone was seen (once, few, many) or the class of an expanded clone, and some rows leave it out.

>TRBJ1-5|NA|TRBV18|NA
CASSPTGPGNQPQHF
TGTGCCAGCTCACCGACAGGCCCGGGCAATCAGCCCCAGCATTTT
>TRBJ2-7|few|TRBV20-1|NA
CSARAAGKSSYEQYF
TGCAGTGCTAGGGCGGCGGGTAAAAGCTCCTACGAGCAGTACTTC
>TRBJ1-4|NA|TRBV14|TRBD1
CASSQDDRGRGKLFF
TGTGCCAGCAGCCAAGATGACAGGGGGCGCGGAAAACTGTTTTTT
>TRBJ1-5|NA|TRBV20-1|TRBD1
CSASRGQGDQPQHF
TGCAGTGCTAGCCGAGGACAGGGGGATCAGCCCCAGCATTTT
>TRBJ1-1|few|TRBV7-9|NA
CASSARGGRGAEAFF
TGTGCCAGCAGCGCTAGGGGGGGTAGAGGAGCTGAAGCTTTCTTT
>TRBJ1-1|many|TRBV20-1|TRBD1
CSANYRGGTEAFF
TGCAGTGCCAACTACAGGGGAGGCACTGAAGCTTTCTTT
>TRBJ2-1|NA|TRBV7-2|TRBD2
CASSQSGGPGNEQFF
TGTGCCAGCAGCCAAAGCGGGGGGCCTGGGAATGAGCAGTTCTTC
>TRBJ2-7|few|TRBV11-2|NA
CASSPGIVPSYEQYF
TGTGCCAGCAGCCCCGGGATCGTACCATCCTACGAGCAGTACTTC
>TRBJ2-2|few|TRBV6-4|TRBD2
CASSGPGTIHTGELFF
TGTGCCAGCAGCGGCCCCGGGACTATACACACCGGGGAGCTGTTTTTT
>TRBJ2-1|NA|TRBV20-1|TRBD2
CKTSGSNNEQFF
TGCAAAACTAGCGGGAGCAACAATGAGCAGTTCTTC
>TRBJ2-2|NA|TRBV5-6|TRBD2
CASSLKWRERAGELFF
TGTGCCAGCAGCTTAAAGTGGCGGGAGCGGGCCGGGGAGCTGTTTTTT
>TRBJ2-2|many|TRBV29-1|NA
CSVARSNTGELFF
TGCAGCGTTGCCCGGTCGAACACCGGGGAGCTGTTTTTT
>TRBJ1-5|NA|TRBV20-1|TRBD1
CSARPGQGIPQHF
TGCAGTGCTAGACCGGGACAGGGGATACCCCAGCATTTT
>TRBJ2-1|few|TRBV6-2/TRBV6-3|TRBD2
CASSFGSGRVSYNEQFF
TGTGCCAGCAGTTTCGGTAGCGGGAGGGTATCCTACAATGAGCAGTTCTTC
>TRBJ2-5|few|TRBV28|NA
CASSLSLRTQYF
TGTGCCAGCAGTTTATCCCTAAGGACCCAGTACTTC
>TRBJ2-3|many|TRBV5-5|TRBD2
CASSSRGGTDTQYF
TGTGCCAGCAGCTCCCGGGGGGGCACAGATACGCAGTATTTT
>TRBJ2-2|few|TRBV18|NA
CASSPDGRGSMFF
TGTGCCAGCTCACCGGATGGCAGGGGAAGTATGTTTTTT
>TRBJ1-6|many|TRBV29-1|TRBD1
CSVGQGADSPLHF
TGCAGCGTTGGACAGGGGGCGGATTCACCCCTCCACTTT
>TRBJ2-7|few|TRBV5-6|NA
CASSSRQSLYEQYF
TGTGCCAGCAGCTCAAGACAATCCCTCTACGAGCAGTACTTC
>TRBJ2-2|NA|TRBV20-1|NA
CSATDLNARGNTGELFF
TGCAGTGCTACCGATTTAAACGCGAGGGGGAACACCGGGGAGCTGTTTTTT
>TRBJ2-1|few|TRBV7-9|NA
CASSLAAGVDEQFF
TGTGCCAGCAGCTTAGCGGCAGGGGTGGATGAGCAGTTCTTC
>TRBJ2-7|few|TRBV20-1|NA
CSARVGRWPYEQYF
TGCAGTGCCAGGGTCGGGAGATGGCCCTACGAGCAGTACTTC
>TRBJ1-2|few|TRBV11-2|NA
CASSLELLSGGANYGYTF
TGTGCCAGCAGCTTAGAGCTCTTGTCCGGGGGCGCCAACTATGGCTACACCTTC
>TRBJ2-7|few|TRBV7-9|TRBD2
CASTLSGGSYEQYF
TGTGCCAGTACCCTCTCGGGGGGGTCCTACGAGCAGTACTTC
>TRBJ2-5|few|TRBV7-9|TRBD2
CASSLPGLAGVGETQYF
TGTGCCAGCAGCTTACCGGGACTAGCGGGAGTGGGAGAGACCCAGTACTTC
>TRBJ2-1|few|TRBV7-2|NA
CASSLVRVDEQFF
TGTGCCAGCAGCTTAGTCAGGGTGGATGAGCAGTTCTTC
>TRBJ2-1|few|TRBV12-3/TRBV12-4|NA
CASSAASSQFF
TGTGCCAGCAGTGCAGCGTCAAGTCAGTTCTTC
>TRBJ1-6|NA|TRBV27|TRBD1
CASTLGTGVDSPLHF
TGTGCCAGCACCTTAGGTACAGGGGTGGATTCACCCCTCCACTTT
>TRBJ2-3|few|TRBV20-1|NA
CSARILFTDTQYF
TGCAGTGCTAGAATCTTGTTCACAGATACGCAGTATTTT
>TRBJ2-3|NA|TRBV20-1|NA
CSARKTSPIRYTQYF
TGCAGTGCTAGAAAGACTAGTCCCATTAGATATACGCAGTATTTT